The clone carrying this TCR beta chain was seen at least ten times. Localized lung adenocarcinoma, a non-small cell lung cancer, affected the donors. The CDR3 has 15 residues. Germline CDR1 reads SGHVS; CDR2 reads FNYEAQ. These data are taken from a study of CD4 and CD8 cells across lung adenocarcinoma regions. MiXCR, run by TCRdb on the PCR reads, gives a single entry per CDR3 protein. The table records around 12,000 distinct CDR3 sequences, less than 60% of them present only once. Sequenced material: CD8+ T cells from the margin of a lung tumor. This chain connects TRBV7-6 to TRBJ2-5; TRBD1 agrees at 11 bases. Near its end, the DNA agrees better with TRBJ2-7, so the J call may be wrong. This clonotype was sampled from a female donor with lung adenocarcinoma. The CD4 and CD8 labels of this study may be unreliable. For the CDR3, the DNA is TGTGCCAGCAGCCCCCAACCCGGGACAGGGGGCGAGCAGTACTTC. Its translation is CASSPQPGTGGEQYF.